The entry below describes one TCR beta chain. This sample stems from a study of fetal regulatory T cell absence and autoimmunity. TCRdb's copy holds only in-frame clones and misses some; the assay was immunoSEQ multiplex PCR. Here the sample spans about 95,000 clones, around 72% being singletons. The CDR3 covers 15 residues. J gave up 5 bases and V 5 bases, and 5 bases lay outside the gene matches. Germline values: CDR1 SGHNT, CDR2 YYREEE (reference sequence). This clonotype was obtained from a male donor with IPEX syndrome. This rearrangement joins TRBV5-4 to TRBJ2-2; TRBD1 agrees at 11 bases. Material for sequencing was pancreas tissue. The CDR3 protein is CASSHGQGATGELFF. CDR3 sequence (DNA): TGTGCCAGCAGTCACGGACAGGGGGCGACCGGGGAGCTGTTTTTT.